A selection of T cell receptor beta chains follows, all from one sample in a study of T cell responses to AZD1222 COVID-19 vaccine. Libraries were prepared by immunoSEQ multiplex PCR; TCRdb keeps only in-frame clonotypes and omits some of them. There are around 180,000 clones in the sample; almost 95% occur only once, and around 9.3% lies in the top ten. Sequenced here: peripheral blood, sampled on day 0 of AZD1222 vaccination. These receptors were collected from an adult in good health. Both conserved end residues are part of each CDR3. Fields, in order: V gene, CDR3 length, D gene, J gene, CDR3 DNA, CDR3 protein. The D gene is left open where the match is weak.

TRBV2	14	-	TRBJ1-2	TGTGCCAGCAGTCCTTGGGGACCTAGGGATGGCTACACCTTC	CASSPWGPRDGYTF
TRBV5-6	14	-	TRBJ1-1	TGTGCCAGCAGCTTGTCGGCCACGAACACTGAAGCTTTCTTT	CASSLSATNTEAFF
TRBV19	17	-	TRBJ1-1	TGTGCCAGTAAAAACACAATCCTAGGGGCCGAGAACACTGAAGCTTTCTTT	CASKNTILGAENTEAFF
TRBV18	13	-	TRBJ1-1	TGTGCCAGCTCACGGATTAGTAACGATGAAGCTTTCTTT	CASSRISNDEAFF
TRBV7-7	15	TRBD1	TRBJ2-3	TGTGCTAGCAGCTTAGGACAGGGGATGTCAGATACGCAGTATTTT	CASSLGQGMSDTQYF
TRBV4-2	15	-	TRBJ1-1	TGTGCCAGCAGCCAAGCGGTGACAGGAGGGACTGAAGCTTTCTTT	CASSQAVTGGTEAFF
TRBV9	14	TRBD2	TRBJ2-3	TGTGCCAGCAGCGTTGAGCCGGGGGGAGATACGCAGTATTTT	CASSVEPGGDTQYF
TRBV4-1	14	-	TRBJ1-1	TGCGCCAGCAGCCTCCGACTGATGAACACTGAAGCTTTCTTT	CASSLRLMNTEAFF
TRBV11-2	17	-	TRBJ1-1	TGTGCCAGCAGCTTATGGACGGCCGTCAAAAAGAACACTGAAGCTTTCTTT	CASSLWTAVKKNTEAFF
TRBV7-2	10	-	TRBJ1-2	TGTGCTGTGTCTCTCCATGGCTACACCTTC	CAVSLHGYTF
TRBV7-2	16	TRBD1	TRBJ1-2	TGTGCCAGCAGCCCCGGACAGGGGGCTTACGTGAATGGCTACACCTTC	CASSPGQGAYVNGYTF